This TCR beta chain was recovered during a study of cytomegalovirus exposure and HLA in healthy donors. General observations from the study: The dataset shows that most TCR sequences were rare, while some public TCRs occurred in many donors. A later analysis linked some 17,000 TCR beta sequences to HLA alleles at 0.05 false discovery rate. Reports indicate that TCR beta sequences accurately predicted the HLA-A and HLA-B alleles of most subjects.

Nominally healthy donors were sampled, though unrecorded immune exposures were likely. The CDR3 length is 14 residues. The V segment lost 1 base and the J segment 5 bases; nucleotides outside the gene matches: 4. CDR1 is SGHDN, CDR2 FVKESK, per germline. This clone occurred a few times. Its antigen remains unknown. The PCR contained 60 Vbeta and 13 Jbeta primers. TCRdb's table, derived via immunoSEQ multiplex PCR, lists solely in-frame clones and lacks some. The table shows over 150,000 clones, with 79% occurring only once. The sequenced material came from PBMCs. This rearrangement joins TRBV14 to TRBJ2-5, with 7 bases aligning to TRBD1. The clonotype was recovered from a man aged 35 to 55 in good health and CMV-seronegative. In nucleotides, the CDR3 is TGTGCCAGCAGCCAAGTAAGGGGGCAGGAGACCCAGTACTTC. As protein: CASSQVRGQETQYF.